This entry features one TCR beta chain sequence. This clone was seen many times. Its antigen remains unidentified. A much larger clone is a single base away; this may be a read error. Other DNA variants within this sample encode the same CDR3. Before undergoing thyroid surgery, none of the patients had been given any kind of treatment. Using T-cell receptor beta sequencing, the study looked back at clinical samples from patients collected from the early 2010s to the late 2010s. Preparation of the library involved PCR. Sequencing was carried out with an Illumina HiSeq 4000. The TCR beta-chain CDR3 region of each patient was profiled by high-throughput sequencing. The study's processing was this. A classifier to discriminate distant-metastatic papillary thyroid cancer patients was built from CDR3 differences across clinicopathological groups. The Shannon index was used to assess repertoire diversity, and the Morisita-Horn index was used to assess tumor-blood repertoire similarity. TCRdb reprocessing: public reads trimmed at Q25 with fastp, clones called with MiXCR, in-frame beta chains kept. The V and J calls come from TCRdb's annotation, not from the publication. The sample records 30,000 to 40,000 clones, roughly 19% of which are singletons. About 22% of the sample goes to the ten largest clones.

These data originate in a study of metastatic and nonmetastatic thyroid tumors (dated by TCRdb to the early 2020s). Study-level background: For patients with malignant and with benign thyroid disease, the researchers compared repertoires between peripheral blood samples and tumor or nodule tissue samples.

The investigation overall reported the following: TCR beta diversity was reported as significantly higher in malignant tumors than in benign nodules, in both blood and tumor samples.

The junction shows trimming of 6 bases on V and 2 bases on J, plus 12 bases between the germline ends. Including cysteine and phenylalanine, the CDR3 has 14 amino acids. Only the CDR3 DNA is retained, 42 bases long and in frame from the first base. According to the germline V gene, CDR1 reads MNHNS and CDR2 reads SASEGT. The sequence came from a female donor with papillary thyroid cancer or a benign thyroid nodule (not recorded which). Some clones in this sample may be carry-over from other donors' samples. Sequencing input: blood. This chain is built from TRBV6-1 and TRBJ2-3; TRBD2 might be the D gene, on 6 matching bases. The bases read TGTGCCAGCAGGCTAGCGCGATACACAGATACGCAGTATTTT. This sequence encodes CASRLARYTDTQYF.